This entry lists 27 T cell receptor beta chains sequenced from one sample in a study of siplizumab effects on memory and regulatory T cells (dated by TCRdb to between 2018 and 2021). The library was obtained by the immunoSEQ multiplex PCR assay. The table was pulled from immuneACCESS by TCRdb, which kept in-frame rearrangements only. Such tables lose some clones; where checked, under half of the loss comes from unresolved V genes, and the rest has no known cause. In all, the sample holds 85,000 to 130,000 clones, and about 90% of those were seen once. Roughly 2.5% of the sample rests with the top ten. The sample comprised CD4+ T cells sorted from blood. These receptors were obtained from a human donor in good health. Some clones in this sample may be carry-over from other donors' samples.

The V and J genes are TRBV5-1 and TRBJ2-5, with 7 bases identical to TRBD1. Losses at the gene ends were 0 bases for V and 5 bases for J; bases not matched to a gene: 10. The germline V gene encodes CDR1 SGHRS and CDR2 YFSETQ. The CDR3 consists of 16 residues. For the CDR3, the DNA is TGCGCCAGCAGCTTGGAGGGTAGGGGGCGGATGGAGACCCAGTACTTC. Translation: CASSLEGRGRMETQYF. The full variable domain, its missing parts supplied by reference TRBV5-1 and TRBJ2-5, is KAGVTQTPRYLIKTRGQQVTLSCSPISGHRSVSWYQQTPGQGLQFLFEYFSETQRNKGNFPGRFSGRQFSNSRSEMNVSTLELGDSALYLCASSLEGRGRMETQYFGPGTRLLVL.

This chain uses TRBV25-1 with TRBJ1-2; tentative D call: TRBD1 (5 bases). Trimming removed 1 base at V and 8 bases at J, with 17 bases between. There are 15 residues in the CDR3. CDR1 and CDR2 (germline): MGHDK, SYGVNS. Here the CDR3 DNA reads TGTGCCAGCAGTGAATGGGGGACTACCCTCGGGGGCTACACCTTC. Residues: CASSEWGTTLGGYTF.

The chain carries TRBV6-8 and TRBJ2-7, with TRBD1 matching 8 bases. This CDR3 has 12 amino acids. Germline values: CDR1 MNHGY, CDR2 SAAAGT. CDR3 sequence (DNA): TGTCCCCCGTCCAGGGGGCCCTACGAGCAGTACTTC. Residues: CPPSRGPYEQYF.

The V gene is TRBV11-3, the J gene TRBJ2-7; D is possibly TRBD2 (6 bases). Germline V gene data show CDR1 as SGHNT and CDR2 as YENEEA. The CDR3 spans 12 residues. With 1 base removed from V and 6 bases from J, the gap between germline ends came to 7 bases. CDR3 in DNA: TGTGCCAGCAGCTTAGGGAGGGCCGAGCAGTACTTC. Translated: CASSLGRAEQYF. Variable domain in full (rest from reference TRBV11-3 and TRBJ2-7): EAGVVQSPRYKIIEKKQPVAFWCNPISGHNTLYWYLQNLGQGPELLIRYENEEAVDDSQLPKDRFSAERLKGVDSTLKIQPAELGDSAVYLCASSLGRAEQYFGPGTRLTVT.

J is TRBJ2-1 and V is TRBV4-1; TRBD1 aligns across 11 bases. Trimming at V came to 4 bases and at J to 4 bases, leaving 6 bases not matched to a gene. The CDR3 extends over 16 amino acids. Germline V gene data show CDR1 as MGHRA and CDR2 as YSYEKL. The CDR3 DNA is TGCGCCAGCAGCCGACAGGGACAGGGGGAGTACAATGAGCAGTTCTTC. Its translation: CASSRQGQGEYNEQFF.

The chain combines TRBV2 with TRBJ1-1; TRBD1 might be the D (5 bases). The CDR3 has 12 amino acids. Germline CDR1 and CDR2: SNHLY and FYNNEI. With 4 bases removed from V and 8 bases from J, the gap between germline ends came to 11 bases. The CDR3 loop is CASSAWDAEAFF. The CDR3 nucleotides are TGTGCCAGCAGTGCTTGGGACGCGGAAGCTTTCTTT.

This sequence joins TRBV6-5 and TRBJ2-3; TRBD1 is a possible D gene (6 bases). Germline CDR1 MNHEY, CDR2 SVGAGI. Trimming left V 7 bases short and J 1 base short, with 15 bases between. This CDR3 has 15 residues. CDR3 loop: CASTMGAGGTDTQYF. The DNA of the CDR3 is TGTGCCAGCACCATGGGGGCAGGGGGCACAGATACGCAGTATTTT.

The chain's CDR3 is CASSLGRHLGAEQYF. The CDR3 coding sequence is TGTGCCAGCAGCTTAGGGAGGCATCTCGGGGCCGAGCAGTACTTC. V usage is TRBV11-2 and J usage is TRBJ2-7, with D perhaps given as TRBD1 or TRBD2 (5 bases each). V was trimmed by 1 base and J by 6 bases, leaving 16 bases between them. CDR3 size: 15 residues. Germline CDR1 reads SGHAT; CDR2 reads FQNNGV.

The chain couples TRBV7-2 to TRBJ2-7; 9 bases line up with TRBD1. This CDR3 has 14 residues. V shed 6 bases and J 7 bases; nucleotides not matched to a gene: 10. Germline V gene data show CDR1 as SGHTA and CDR2 as FQGNSA. The CDR3 loop is CASSTWRTGDEQYF. The CDR3 DNA reads as TGTGCCAGCAGTACATGGAGGACAGGGGATGAGCAGTACTTC.

V and J are TRBV6-1 and TRBJ2-7, with TRBD2 identical over 7 bases. The CDR3 runs 14 residues. V shed 8 bases, J shed 2 bases, and the junction held 9 bases outside the gene matches. Per germline, CDR1 MNHNS and CDR2 SASEGT. CDR3 coding DNA: TGTGCCAGCGACGGGGGGAGGAGGGCCTACGAGCAGTACTTC. As protein: CASDGGRRAYEQYF.

This clone is a singleton in its sample. The chain uses TRBV11-3 and TRBJ2-3; TRBD2 matches 14 bases. From germline, CDR1 is SGHNT and CDR2 YENEEA. The CDR3 is made up of 17 amino acids. Trimming at V came to 0 bases and at J to 4 bases, leaving 3 bases not matched to a gene. The CDR3 spells CASSLEGTSGSADTQYF. The CDR3 coding sequence is TGTGCCAGCAGCTTAGAAGGGACTAGCGGGAGCGCAGATACGCAGTATTTT.

The chain joins TRBV7-6 to TRBJ2-1, with D perhaps matching TRBD1 or TRBD2 (5 bases each). Trimming removed 5 bases from V and 4 bases from J, with 15 bases in between. This CDR3 has 15 residues. Germline V gene sequence: CDR1 SGHVS, CDR2 FNYEAQ. CDR3: CASSGGGVRYNEQFF. For the CDR3, the DNA is TGTGCCAGCAGCGGGGGTGGGGTCCGGTACAATGAGCAGTTCTTC.

This chain links TRBV4-2 with TRBJ2-4, with TRBD1 matching 9 bases. The V and J ends lost 0 bases and 6 bases, in that order; junction bases with no gene match: 3. The CDR3 is made up of 15 amino acids. Germline-derived CDR1 and CDR2 are LGHNA and YNFKEQ. The CDR3 loop reads CASSQEGDRVNIQYF. The CDR3 DNA reads TGTGCCAGCAGCCAAGAGGGGGACAGGGTAAACATTCAGTACTTC.

This clone was seen only once. This rearrangement joins TRBV7-9 to TRBJ2-3; D remains ambiguous. The CDR3 sequence is 12 residues long. Trimming removed 1 base at V and 9 bases at J, with 8 bases between. Germline CDR1 SEHNR, CDR2 FQNEAQ (reference sequence). This CDR3 is CASSLGVQTQYF. The DNA for the CDR3 is TGTGCCAGCAGCTTAGGGGTCCAAACGCAGTATTTT.

The J gene is TRBJ1-1, the V gene TRBV5-4; 10 nucleotides agree with TRBD1. The CDR3 has 15 amino acids. The V segment lost 1 base and the J segment 3 bases; nucleotides outside the gene matches: 3. CDR1 SGHNT and CDR2 YYREEE come from the germline V gene (reference sequence). CDR3 protein: CASSLSGTGDTEAFF. CDR3 nucleotides: TGTGCCAGCAGCTTGTCCGGGACAGGGGACACTGAAGCTTTCTTT.

The chain carries TRBV9 and TRBJ1-5; a possible D gene is TRBD1 (5 bases). V was cut by 0 bases and J by 0 bases, with 16 bases left in between. CDR3 length equals 18 residues. In germline, CDR1 is SGDLS, CDR2 YYNGEE. The CDR3 loop is CASSVEKGAEFSNQPQHF. The DNA for the CDR3 is TGTGCCAGCAGCGTAGAGAAAGGGGCCGAGTTTAGCAATCAGCCCCAGCATTTT.

The J gene is TRBJ2-1, the V gene TRBV28; no reliable D call. The CDR3 spans 14 residues. Germline values: CDR1 MDHEN, CDR2 SYDVKM. V shed 5 bases and J shed 9 bases, with 17 bases lying between them. This CDR3 reads CASSGRLGRREQFF. The CDR3 coding sequence is TGTGCCAGCAGTGGGCGGCTAGGTCGCCGTGAGCAGTTCTTC.

This clone turned up a few times. J is TRBJ1-1 and V is TRBV18, with a weak D call TRBD1 (6 bases). Germline loops: CDR1 KGHSH, CDR2 LQKENI. V was trimmed by 1 base and J by 5 bases, leaving 8 bases between them. This CDR3 comprises 13 residues. CDR3 region: CASSPRQGTEAFF. CDR3 DNA: TGTGCCAGCTCACCACGTCAGGGGACTGAAGCTTTCTTT.

The CDR3: CASSQGANNEQYF. The CDR3 region has the DNA TGTGCCAGTAGTCAGGGGGCGAACAACGAGCAGTACTTC. The J gene is TRBJ2-7, the V gene TRBV19; 8 bases match TRBD1. Germline-derived CDR1 and CDR2 are LNHDA and SQIVND (reference sequence). The CDR3 loop spans 13 amino acids. The V and J ends lost 5 bases and 5 bases, in that order; junction bases with no gene match: 5. The complete variable domain, with remaining parts taken from reference TRBV19 and TRBJ2-7, reads DGGITQSPKYLFRKEGQNVTLSCEQNLNHDAMYWYRQDPGQGLRLIYYSQIVNDFQKGDIAEGYSVSREKKESFPLTVTSAQKNPTAFYLCASSQGANNEQYFGPGTRLTVT.

The chain uses TRBV10-3 and TRBJ1-2; D not resolved. The germline V gene has CDR1 ENHRY and CDR2 SYGVKD. V lost 2 bases to trimming and J lost 3 bases, with 4 bases between them. This CDR3 has 12 residues. CDR3 sequence reads: CAISEEDYGYTF. Here the CDR3 DNA reads TGTGCCATCAGTGAGGAAGACTATGGCTACACCTTC.

This clone was observed a single time. The J gene is TRBJ2-1, the V gene TRBV6-6, with 7 bases that match TRBD2. With 0 bases clipped from V and 7 bases from J, the junction kept 6 bases outside the gene matches. This CDR3 region has 15 residues. Germline values: CDR1 MNHNY, CDR2 SVGAGI (reference sequence). CDR3 loop: CASSYSRGSMNEQFF. The DNA for the CDR3 is TGTGCCAGCAGTTACTCCCGCGGGAGTATGAATGAGCAGTTCTTC.

This chain links TRBV7-3 with TRBJ2-5; D gene ambiguous. The CDR3 is 14 amino acids. Germline loops: CDR1 SGHTA, CDR2 FQGTGA. V lost 2 bases, J lost 5 bases, and 12 bases lay in between. CDR3 in amino acids: CASSLVGLKETQYF. The CDR3 nucleotides read TGTGCCAGCAGCTTAGTAGGTCTTAAGGAGACCCAGTACTTC.

J is TRBJ2-1 and V is TRBV7-3; TRBD2 agrees at 12 bases. J gave up 6 bases and V 4 bases, and 4 bases lay outside the gene matches. The germline gives CDR1 SGHTA, CDR2 FQGTGA. CDR3 size: 15 residues. CDR3 residues: CASSSLAGGGNEQFF. In DNA form, the CDR3 reads TGTGCCAGCAGCTCGCTAGCGGGAGGGGGCAATGAGCAGTTCTTC. The full variable domain, with the rest looked up from reference TRBV7-3 and TRBJ2-1, is GAGVSQTPSNKVTEKGKYVELRCDPISGHTALYWYRQSLGQGPEFLIYFQGTGAADDSGLPNDRFFAVRPEGSVSTLKIQRTERGDSAVYLCASSSLAGGGNEQFFGPGTRLTVL.

The genes are TRBV6-6 and TRBJ2-4, with D hard to call. V was trimmed by 6 bases and J by 8 bases, leaving 14 bases between them. Per the germline V gene, CDR1 is MNHNY and CDR2 is SVGAGI (reference sequence). This CDR3 spans 13 amino acids. As DNA, the CDR3 is TGTGCCAGCAGCGACACTGGAGAGGACATTCAGTACTTC. This sequence encodes CASSDTGEDIQYF.

The chain carries TRBV7-3 and TRBJ2-3; D is unresolved. Germline CDR1 SGHTA, CDR2 FQGTGA. The CDR3 length is 13 residues. The V end lost 3 bases, the J end lost 6 bases, and 10 bases lay between the germline ends. The CDR3 DNA is TGTGCCAGCAGCTTCTATCAACGGGATACGCAGTATTTT. Residues: CASSFYQRDTQYF.

This rearrangement joins TRBV19 to TRBJ1-3, with 12 bases fitting TRBD1. The germline CDR1 and CDR2 sequences are LNHDA and SQIVND (reference sequence). V lost 6 bases and J lost 4; bases outside the gene matches: 7. This CDR3 has 16 amino acids. CDR3 DNA sequence: TGTGCCAGTAGACCCCCGGGACAGGGGGCAGGAAACACCATATATTTT. Translation gives CASRPPGQGAGNTIYF.

The chain couples TRBV4-1 to TRBJ1-4; D is ambiguous. Germline-derived CDR1 and CDR2 are MGHRA and YSYEKL. The CDR3 has 15 residues. V was trimmed by 4 bases and J by 8 bases, leaving 17 bases between them. In DNA form, the CDR3 reads TGCGCCAGCAGCCTCCAAGCGGGAGGTGGAGAAAAACTGTTTTTT. The encoded protein is CASSLQAGGGEKLFF.